These 19 T cell receptor beta chains were sequenced from one sample in a study of blood T cell repertoires in COVID-19. Clones were sequenced by immunoSEQ multiplex PCR, and TCRdb holds only the in-frame ones, with some missing. The data contain around 120,000 clones, under 85% of them singletons. Sequenced material: peripheral blood. These TCRs come from a man aged 40-49 years with active or convalescent COVID-19.

The rearrangement uses TRBV19 and TRBJ1-3; tentative D call: TRBD1 (5 bases). The CDR3 extends over 14 amino acids. The germline CDR1 and CDR2 sequences are LNHDA and SQIVND (reference sequence). The V end was cut by 8 bases, the J end by 2 bases, with 13 bases between. CDR3 sequence: CASGGDSAGNTIYF. As DNA, the CDR3 is TGTGCCAGTGGGGGGGATTCGGCTGGAAACACCATATATTTT.

The genes are TRBV19 and TRBJ2-5; 8 bases fit TRBD2. This CDR3 spans 14 amino acids. Germline assignment: CDR1 LNHDA and CDR2 SQIVND (reference sequence). After removal of 6 bases from V and 2 bases from J, the junction contained 5 bases not matched to a gene. The CDR3: CASRRLAGQETQYF. The CDR3, as DNA: TGTGCCAGTAGGAGGTTAGCGGGGCAAGAGACCCAGTACTTC.

This clone was counted only a few times. The chain uses TRBV6-2 or TRBV6-3 and TRBJ2-1; a weak D match, TRBD2 (6 bases). CDR3 size: 17 residues. V was pared by 4 bases and J by 1 base, with 17 bases between. Germline CDR1 reads MNHEY; CDR2 reads SVGEGT. The CDR3 sequence: CASSSYGLAESYNEQFF. The CDR3 DNA reads TGTGCCAGCAGTTCCTACGGATTAGCGGAGTCCTACAATGAGCAGTTCTTC.

This chain connects TRBV5-8 to TRBJ2-1; TRBD2 is a possible D gene (6 bases). The length of the CDR3 is 13 residues. Germline V gene lookup returns CDR1 SGHTS and CDR2 YDEGEE. V lost 5 bases and J 9 bases, leaving 15 bases between the germline ends. The CDR3 reads CASSLTRGGEQFF. The CDR3 nucleotides read TGTGCCAGCAGTTTGACGCGGGGTGGTGAGCAGTTCTTC.

This sequence joins TRBV19 and TRBJ2-1, with a tentative D call TRBD1 (5 bases). The V end was cut by 7 bases, the J end by 4 bases, with 11 bases between. Germline CDR1 and CDR2: LNHDA and SQIVND (reference sequence). This CDR3 is built from 13 residues. CDR3 nucleotide sequence: TGTGCCAGTACCCAGGGTTGGTACAATGAGCAGTTCTTC. Protein sequence: CASTQGWYNEQFF. Full variable domain (outside the CDR3, taken from reference TRBV19 and TRBJ2-1): DGGITQSPKYLFRKEGQNVTLSCEQNLNHDAMYWYRQDPGQGLRLIYYSQIVNDFQKGDIAEGYSVSREKKESFPLTVTSAQKNPTAFYLCASTQGWYNEQFFGPGTRLTVL.

The rearrangement joins TRBV3-1 (or the pseudogene TRBV3-2) to TRBJ2-4; tentative D call: TRBD1 (5 bases). Germline V gene sequence: CDR1 LGHDT, CDR2 YNNKEL (reference sequence). This CDR3 has 14 amino acids. Trimming took 5 bases from V and 7 from J, leaving 15 bases between them. The CDR3 nucleotides are TGTGCCAGCAGCTCTACTGCAGGGTGGAACATTCAGTACTTC. Translation gives CASSSTAGWNIQYF.

This chain joins TRBV29-1 and TRBJ2-1; 8 positions match TRBD2. With 7 bases clipped from V and 5 bases from J, the junction kept 7 bases outside the gene matches. Germline CDR1 and CDR2: SQVTM and ANQGSEA. The CDR3 runs 13 residues. CDR3 bases: TGCAGCGGGGGACTAGTTAACCACAATGAGCAGTTCTTC. Translation gives CSGGLVNHNEQFF.

The V call is TRBV12-3 or TRBV12-4, the J call TRBJ2-7; D remains unclear. V lost 3 bases to trimming and J lost 1 base, with 7 bases between them. The CDR3 spans 13 residues. Written as DNA, the CDR3 is TGTGCCAGCAGTTTGCACAGTTCCTACGAGCAGTACTTC. This sequence encodes CASSLHSSYEQYF.

V gene TRBV11-2 combines with J gene TRBJ2-3; D is uncertain. The germline gives CDR1 SGHAT, CDR2 FQNNGV. Trimming removed 5 bases from V and 6 bases from J, with 6 bases in between. The CDR3 has 11 residues. The CDR3 coding sequence is TGTGCCAGCAGCCCCGGGGATACGCAGTATTTT. Amino acids: CASSPGDTQYF.

This chain joins TRBV19 and TRBJ2-5; the D gene is possibly TRBD2 (7 bases). Looked up from germline, CDR1 is LNHDA and CDR2 is SQIVND (reference sequence). With 3 bases removed from V and 4 bases from J, the gap between germline ends came to 15 bases. The CDR3 has 15 amino acids. CDR3 sequence reads: CASSIGGGARETQYF. The CDR3 DNA is TGTGCCAGTAGTATTGGTGGGGGGGCCAGAGAGACCCAGTACTTC.

The V and J genes are TRBV19 and TRBJ2-2, with TRBD1 as a possible D gene (7 bases). Germline CDR1 is LNHDA and CDR2 is SQIVND (reference sequence). The length of the CDR3 is 15 residues. The germline V and J ends were trimmed by 9 bases and 0 bases, with 14 bases remaining between them. CDR3 in DNA: TGTGCCAGGCCGGAGGGGGCGGCGAACACCGGGGAGCTGTTTTTT. Translation: CARPEGAANTGELFF.

The rearrangement links TRBV18 to TRBJ1-2, with 8 bases matching TRBD1. The junction had 3 bases not matched to a gene; V was cut back by 5 bases and J by 7 bases. Per the germline V gene, CDR1 is KGHSH and CDR2 is LQKENI. CDR3 size: 12 residues. The CDR3 region is CASSADRGGYTF. For the CDR3, the DNA is TGTGCCAGCTCAGCAGACAGGGGTGGCTACACCTTC.

This clone has a single count. The chain combines TRBV7-2 with TRBJ2-7; 7 nucleotides agree with TRBD2. Germline CDR1 is SGHTA and CDR2 is FQGNSA. This CDR3 contains 14 residues. With 5 bases clipped from V and 1 base from J, the junction kept 5 bases outside the gene matches. The CDR3 bases are TGTGCCAGCAGCCCCCCGGGGGGTTCCTACGAGCAGTACTTC. Encoded protein: CASSPPGGSYEQYF.

The table lists this clone with a few counts. The genes are TRBV2 and TRBJ2-2; 12 nucleotides align to TRBD1. The CDR3 spans 16 residues. The germline CDR1 and CDR2 sequences are SNHLY and FYNNEI. V trimming: 5 bases; J trimming: 5 bases; junction bases outside the gene matches: 6. CDR3 loop: CASSTRDRGLTGELFF. The CDR3 DNA is TGTGCCAGCAGTACCCGGGACAGGGGGCTTACCGGGGAGCTGTTTTTT.

In its sample, this clone was seen once. The chain is built from TRBV5-4 and TRBJ1-1, with D possibly being TRBD1 (6 bases). The V end was cut by 5 bases, the J end by 1 base, with 12 bases between. Per the germline V gene, CDR1 is SGHNT and CDR2 is YYREEE (reference sequence). The CDR3 totals 14 residues. The DNA of the CDR3 is TGTGCCAGCAGTTTCCGGGACACGAACACTGAAGCTTTCTTT. Translated: CASSFRDTNTEAFF.

The V call is TRBV10-3, the J call TRBJ2-3, with D possibly being TRBD1 (7 bases). V was trimmed by 4 bases and J by 12 bases, leaving 20 bases between them. The CDR3 is 14 residues long. Per germline, CDR1 ENHRY and CDR2 SYGVKD. The CDR3: CAISADREVVSQYF. The CDR3 nucleotides are TGTGCCATCAGTGCAGACAGGGAGGTAGTAAGTCAGTATTTT.

CDR3 sequence: CASSDGGAGANVLTF. CDR3 sequence (DNA): TGTGCCAGCAGTGACGGTGGAGCTGGGGCCAACGTCCTGACTTTC. The J gene is TRBJ2-6, the V gene TRBV6-4, with D hard to call. Germline V gene lookup returns CDR1 MRHNA and CDR2 SNTAGT. The CDR3 runs to 15 residues. V was shortened by 2 bases and J by 2 bases, with 7 bases between the two germline ends.

This clone was detected a few times. V gene TRBV27 combines with J gene TRBJ1-5; the D gene is possibly TRBD1 (6 bases). Germline CDR1 is MNHEY and CDR2 is SMNVEV (reference sequence). This CDR3 has 15 residues. V was trimmed by 5 bases and J by 0 bases, leaving 11 bases between them. CDR3 loop: CASSPRGNSNQPQHF. The CDR3 DNA reads as TGTGCCAGCAGTCCCAGGGGAAATAGCAATCAGCCCCAGCATTTT.

The chain is built from TRBV10-3 and TRBJ1-2; 8 nucleotides line up with TRBD1. V gave up 4 bases and J gave up 4 bases; unmatched junction bases: 5. Germline V gene lookup returns CDR1 ENHRY and CDR2 SYGVKD. The CDR3 extends over 14 amino acids. The CDR3 reads CAISGQGAFYGYTF. CDR3 DNA sequence: TGTGCCATCAGTGGGCAGGGGGCATTCTATGGCTACACCTTC.